The present TCR beta chain was sequenced within a study of blood T cell repertoires in COVID-19. In the authors' methods: Amplifying reference gene primers gave estimates of nucleated cell counts. Repertoires were generated with immunoSEQ multiplex PCR, while TCRdb's copy carries only in-frame clones and drops some. V and J calls and clone size are as listed in that table; D and trimming were resolved from the DNA. The sample carries 150,000 or so clones, almost 85% recorded once. In germline, CDR1 is LNHDA, CDR2 SQIVND (reference sequence). With V trimmed by 4 bases and J by 4 bases, 8 bases remained unmatched. CDR3 length: 16 amino acids.

The chain employs TRBV19 and TRBJ1-5, with 9 bases matching TRBD1. This clonotype was obtained from a human donor with acute or convalescent COVID-19. The donor label of this sample is uncertain. The sample comprised peripheral blood. The CDR3 sequence: CASSTHTDRGNQPQHF. The CDR3 DNA sequence: TGTGCCAGTAGTACGCATACTGACAGGGGGAATCAGCCCCAGCATTTT. The variable domain in full, completed from reference TRBV19 and TRBJ1-5, reads DGGITQSPKYLFRKEGQNVTLSCEQNLNHDAMYWYRQDPGQGLRLIYYSQIVNDFQKGDIAEGYSVSREKKESFPLTVTSAQKNPTAFYLCASSTHTDRGNQPQHFGDGTRLSIL.